This paragraph covers one T cell receptor (beta chain) sequence. Antigen specificity is unknown. The germline V gene encodes CDR1 MNHNS and CDR2 SASEGT. Trimming shortened V by 2 bases and J by 0 bases, and 13 bases separated the two germline ends. CDR3 size: 16 residues. This specimen comes from a study of STAT5B mutations in CD4+ large granular lymphocyte leukemia. Study-wide results and caveats: CD4-sorted patient repertoires seemed more clonal than healthy CD4+ repertoires. Approximately 25% of private leukemic clonotypes occurred rarely in other patients' non-leukemic repertoires.

Here immunoSEQ multiplex PCR was the method, and the copy in TCRdb shows in-frame clones only, minus some. The top ten hold 0.29% of the sample, which has under 35,000 clones, 60% to 80% seen once. This sequence joins TRBV6-1 and TRBJ1-1, with a possible D match to TRBD1 (5 bases). Sequenced material: CD4+ T cells from blood buffy coats. The receptor comes from a human donor in good health. The CDR3 sequence is CASSEYGGVVNTEAFF. The CDR3 DNA follows: TGTGCCAGCAGTGAATATGGAGGGGTGGTGAACACTGAAGCTTTCTTT.